Following are 25 T cell receptor beta chains from one sample sequenced in a study of CD8+ T cells in alopecia areata. The treatment here: oral pan-JAK inhibitor, 5-10 mg twice daily. Following RNA extraction, reverse transcription yielded cDNA that acted as the sequencing template. Generated by immunoSEQ multiplex PCR, the TCRdb table keeps only in-frame clones and is missing some. Counted here are approximately 210,000 clones, just over 65% occurring once; the ten biggest clones make up more than 1%. Material: CD4+ T cells sorted from blood, obtained around week 46, from a patient treated with tofacitinib. These receptors were collected from a human donor with alopecia areata.

This clone appeared a few times. This chain uses TRBV10-3 with TRBJ2-3; D gene unclear. The CDR3 is made up of 12 amino acids. V was shortened by 5 bases and J by 2 bases, with 5 bases between the two germline ends. Germline V gene sequence: CDR1 ENHRY, CDR2 SYGVKD. CDR3 nucleotides: TGTGCCATCAGTTGGAACACAGATACGCAGTATTTT. Translation gives CAISWNTDTQYF.

This sequence joins TRBV30 and TRBJ2-7; D is uncertain. V lost 5 bases, J lost 5 bases, and 16 bases lay in between. The CDR3 consists of 13 residues. Germline loops: CDR1 GTSNPN, CDR2 SVGIG (reference sequence). Written as DNA, the CDR3 is TGTGCCTGGGACCTCGGGCCACACAACGAGCAGTACTTC. The encoded protein is CAWDLGPHNEQYF.

The chain has TRBV29-1 and TRBJ1-2; the match to TRBD1 covers 8 bases. The V segment lost 7 bases and the J segment 7 bases; nucleotides outside the gene matches: 11. The V gene's germline CDR1 is SQVTM and CDR2 ANQGSEA. This CDR3 is 13 amino acids long. In DNA form, the CDR3 reads TGCAGCGGCCACTCGACAGGGGCCAGTGGCTACACCTTC. It translates to CSGHSTGASGYTF. Supplemented by reference TRBV29-1 and TRBJ1-2, the full variable domain reads SAVISQKPSRDICQRGTSLTIQCQVDSQVTMMFWYRQQPGQSLTLIATANQGSEATYESGFVIDKFPISRPNLTFSTLTVSNMSPEDSSIYLCSGHSTGASGYTFGSGTRLTVV.

This clone turned up a few times. The chain uses TRBV29-1 and TRBJ1-4; weak D call: TRBD1 (6 bases). V was clipped by 6 bases and J by 8 bases, with 16 bases between them. This CDR3 region has 13 residues. The germline V gene encodes CDR1 SQVTM and CDR2 ANQGSEA. The CDR3 region is CSVAGALGEKLFF. The CDR3 DNA sequence: TGCAGCGTAGCAGGGGCCTTAGGCGAAAAACTGTTTTTT. The variable domain in full, with the rest retrieved from reference TRBV29-1 and TRBJ1-4, is SAVISQKPSRDICQRGTSLTIQCQVDSQVTMMFWYRQQPGQSLTLIATANQGSEATYESGFVIDKFPISRPNLTFSTLTVSNMSPEDSSIYLCSVAGALGEKLFFGSGTQLSVL.

The rearrangement joins TRBV5-1 to TRBJ2-7; D gene unclear. V gave up 3 bases and J gave up 0 bases, with 10 bases separating them. Germline V gene sequence: CDR1 SGHRS, CDR2 YFSETQ. The CDR3 is made up of 14 amino acids. The CDR3 here is CASSSDAHSYEQYF. The DNA for the CDR3 is TGCGCCAGCAGCTCCGATGCACACTCCTACGAGCAGTACTTC.

The V and J genes are TRBV30 and TRBJ2-2; TRBD1 might be the D (6 bases). This CDR3 has 14 residues. Between the trimmed V and J ends, which lost 4 bases and 6 bases, there was a span of 15 bases. Looked up from germline, CDR1 is GTSNPN and CDR2 is SVGIG (reference sequence). The CDR3 region is CAWKLNTGPGELFF. CDR3 nucleotide sequence: TGTGCCTGGAAACTAAACACAGGGCCCGGGGAGCTGTTTTTT.

The chain employs TRBV14 and TRBJ1-1; no firm D call. Germline values: CDR1 SGHDN, CDR2 FVKESK. V lost 1 base and J lost 0, with 12 bases in between. The CDR3 runs 16 residues. CDR3 loop: CASSQGTVHMNTEAFF. The CDR3 DNA is TGTGCCAGCAGCCAAGGCACAGTTCACATGAACACTGAAGCTTTCTTT.

CDR3 DNA sequence: TGTGCCTGTGGACAGGGGGCTAGAGGCTACACCTTC. Its translation: CACGQGARGYTF. V and J are TRBV30 and TRBJ1-2, with 11 nucleotides matching TRBD1. Germline V gene lookup returns CDR1 GTSNPN and CDR2 SVGIG (reference sequence). Trimming cost V 6 bases and J 8 bases; bases outside gene matches: 5. There are 12 residues in the CDR3.

This chain joins TRBV5-1 and TRBJ1-2, with TRBD1 identical over 12 bases. With V trimmed by 4 bases and J by 8 bases, 9 bases remained unmatched. This CDR3 is built from 15 residues. Looked up from germline, CDR1 is SGHRS and CDR2 is YFSETQ. The CDR3 loop is CASSPPGQGAIGYTF. The CDR3 DNA reads as TGCGCCAGCAGCCCGCCGGGACAGGGGGCAATCGGCTACACCTTC.

This clone occurred a few times. J is TRBJ2-7 and V is TRBV13; D is possibly TRBD1 or TRBD2 (6 bases each). V lost 5 bases to trimming and J lost 3 bases, with 14 bases between them. The germline gives CDR1 PRHDT, CDR2 FYEKMQ (reference sequence). The CDR3 runs to 14 residues. The CDR3 DNA is TGTGCCAGCAGCCGGGGGCAGGGGCGCTACGAGCAGTACTTC. It specifies CASSRGQGRYEQYF.

This clone has just a few counts. The chain is built from TRBV29-1 and TRBJ1-6; the match to TRBD1 covers 8 bases. Germline CDR1 is SQVTM and CDR2 is ANQGSEA. Unmatched junction bases numbered 10, after V lost 4 bases and J lost 11 bases. The CDR3 extends over 14 amino acids. Here the CDR3 DNA reads TGCAGCGTTGGAGAAGGACAGGGAATTACACCCCTCCACTTT. It yields the protein CSVGEGQGITPLHF.

V gene TRBV7-3 combines with J gene TRBJ2-1; TRBD2 aligns across 14 bases. Germline V gene sequence: CDR1 SGHTA, CDR2 FQGTGA. The V gene end was trimmed by 5 bases and the J gene end by 7 bases; junction bases not matched to a gene: 13. The CDR3 loop spans 18 amino acids. The CDR3 DNA sequence: TGTGCCAGCAGCCGCCGGAGGGGACTAGCGGGGGAAGGGAATGAGCAGTTCTTC. It translates to CASSRRRGLAGEGNEQFF.

The V gene is TRBV7-9, the J gene TRBJ2-3; no reliable D call. Germline V lookup: CDR1 SEHNR, CDR2 FQNEAQ (reference sequence). V gave up 5 bases and J gave up 4 bases, with 13 bases separating them. The CDR3 consists of 14 residues. In DNA, the CDR3 is TGTGCCAGCAGCCCGATAGGTATTCCAGATACGCAGTATTTT. Encoded protein: CASSPIGIPDTQYF.

The chain joins TRBV6-6 to TRBJ1-1; TRBD1 agrees at 8 bases. Germline CDR1 and CDR2: MNHNY and SVGAGI (reference sequence). There are 14 residues in the CDR3. V shed 2 bases and J 6 bases; nucleotides not matched to a gene: 5. Here the CDR3 DNA reads TGTGCCAGCAGTTACCTTGACAGGGGCCCTGAAGCTTTCTTT. Residues: CASSYLDRGPEAFF.

This clone was seen a single time. The chain recombines TRBV5-6 with TRBJ1-5; no clear D. V lost 2 bases to trimming and J lost 5 bases, with 14 bases between them. The CDR3 runs 15 residues. Germline V gene lookup returns CDR1 SGHDT and CDR2 YYEEEE. DNA of the CDR3: TGTGCCAGCAGCTTCAGAGGTAATAATGATCAGCCCCAGCATTTT. It is translated as CASSFRGNNDQPQHF.

V gene TRBV11-2 combines with J gene TRBJ2-5; TRBD1 aligns across 9 bases. The V and J ends lost 5 bases and 5 bases, in that order; junction bases with no gene match: 6. Germline V gene sequence: CDR1 SGHAT, CDR2 FQNNGV. CDR3 length: 14 amino acids. This CDR3 is CASSAGTGRETQYF. The DNA of the CDR3 is TGTGCCAGCAGCGCCGGGACAGGGCGTGAGACCCAGTACTTC.

The chain uses TRBV6-5 and TRBJ2-1; D gene ambiguous. There are 12 residues in the CDR3. V lost 7 bases to trimming and J lost 5 bases, with 9 bases between them. Germline CDR1 reads MNHEY; CDR2 reads SVGAGI. This CDR3 reads CASKADNNEQFF. The DNA for the CDR3 is TGTGCCAGCAAGGCAGACAACAATGAGCAGTTCTTC.

The count of this clone is one. The chain combines TRBV5-6 with TRBJ2-5; D not resolved. The germline V gene encodes CDR1 SGHDT and CDR2 YYEEEE. Trimming shortened V by 7 bases and J by 3 bases, and 13 bases separated the two germline ends. CDR3 length equals 13 residues. The CDR3 sequence is CASHPSPKETQYF. The CDR3 region has the DNA TGTGCCAGCCACCCTAGTCCCAAAGAGACCCAGTACTTC.

The chain links TRBV5-1 to TRBJ1-1; weak D call: TRBD1 (6 bases). Germline CDR1 is SGHRS and CDR2 is YFSETQ. V was trimmed by 4 bases and J by 1 base, leaving 11 bases between them. The CDR3 totals 14 residues. The DNA of the CDR3 is TGCGCCAGCAGCGTGGACAGCGCGAACACTGAAGCTTTCTTT. It encodes CASSVDSANTEAFF.

V usage is TRBV2 and J usage is TRBJ2-1; maybe TRBD1 (5 bases). CDR1 SNHLY and CDR2 FYNNEI come from the germline V gene. V lost 7 bases to trimming and J lost 10 bases, with 14 bases between them. The CDR3 consists of 12 residues. DNA for the CDR3: TGTGCCAGCATTTCGCAGGGCTGGGAGCAGTTCTTC. Translating gives CASISQGWEQFF.

The V and J genes are TRBV6-5 and TRBJ2-6, with D tentatively TRBD1 or TRBD2 (6 bases each). Trimming removed 7 bases from V and 2 bases from J, with 9 bases in between. The CDR3 loop spans 14 amino acids. Germline CDR1 MNHEY, CDR2 SVGAGI. In nucleotides, the CDR3 is TGTGCCAGCATGGGGGGCCCTGGGGCCAACGTCCTGACTTTC. Translating gives CASMGGPGANVLTF.

This chain links TRBV9 with TRBJ1-1; D possibly corresponds to TRBD1 (5 bases). This CDR3 has 11 residues. V gave up 2 bases and J gave up 8 bases, with 7 bases separating them. From germline, CDR1 is SGDLS and CDR2 YYNGEE. CDR3 residues: CASSVGGEAFF. CDR3 DNA sequence: TGTGCCAGCAGCGTCGGGGGAGAAGCTTTCTTT.

The CDR3 bases are TGCGCCAGCAGCCAAGAGTTGCGGAACCAAGAGACCCAGTACTTC. Its protein is CASSQELRNQETQYF. V is TRBV23-1 and J is TRBJ2-5; D uncertain. Being an ORF, TRBV23-1 has a function that is uncertain. The CDR3 is made up of 15 amino acids. V was pared by 6 bases and J by 0 bases, with 14 bases between.

The chain uses TRBV30 and TRBJ2-2; TRBD2 might be the D (6 bases). The germline V and J ends were trimmed by 4 bases and 7 bases, with 19 bases remaining between them. Germline V lookup: CDR1 GTSNPN, CDR2 SVGIG (reference sequence). CDR3 length equals 15 residues. CDR3 DNA: TGTGCCTGGACCTCAGGCGGAGGGCTTAGCGGGGAGCTGTTTTTT. Residues: CAWTSGGGLSGELFF.

The chain recombines TRBV29-1 with TRBJ1-1; D is uncertain. Per the germline V gene, CDR1 is SQVTM and CDR2 is ANQGSEA. The V and J ends lost 6 bases and 4 bases respectively, with 12 bases between them. This CDR3 comprises 12 residues. The CDR3 DNA sequence: TGCAGCGTGATCCGGGTTCCCACTGAAGCTTTCTTT. This codes for CSVIRVPTEAFF.